The 9 T cell receptor beta chains below were found in one sample sequenced in a study of cytomegalovirus exposure and HLA in healthy donors. The study ran its PCR with 60 Vbeta and 13 Jbeta primers. Sequenced by immunoSEQ multiplex PCR; TCRdb stores in-frame clones only, minus some. The table counts fewer than 150,000 clones; 2% to 3% lies in the top ten. Sequenced sample: PBMCs. These receptors came from a middle-aged man in good health and CMV-seronegative.

The CDR3 nucleotides read TGTGCCAGCAGCTTGTGGCAGGCTAATTCACCCCTCCACTTT. Encoded protein: CASSLWQANSPLHF. The chain combines TRBV5-6 with TRBJ1-6; D is undetermined. This CDR3 has 14 amino acids. Germline assignment: CDR1 SGHDT and CDR2 YYEEEE. The V end lost 1 base, the J end lost 6 bases, and 8 bases lay between the germline ends.

The chain combines TRBV4-2 with TRBJ2-1; no clear D gene. Germline lookup yields CDR1 LGHNA and CDR2 YNFKEQ. Trimming removed 2 bases from V and 8 bases from J, with 7 bases in between. This CDR3 comprises 12 residues. The CDR3 DNA reads TGTGCCAGCAGCCAAAGAACAGATGAGCAGTTCTTC. Translation: CASSQRTDEQFF.

The gene calls are TRBV5-1 and TRBJ2-4; D remains ambiguous. There are 13 residues in the CDR3. Trimming shortened V by 0 bases and J by 6 bases, and 7 bases separated the two germline ends. Looked up from germline, CDR1 is SGHRS and CDR2 is YFSETQ. CDR3 sequence reads: CASSLGGGNIQYF. In DNA form, the CDR3 reads TGCGCCAGCAGCTTGGGTGGCGGAAACATTCAGTACTTC.

The genes are TRBV4-3 and TRBJ2-1, with TRBD1 as a possible D gene (6 bases). CDR3 length: 18 residues. Trimming took 1 base from V and 0 from J, leaving 16 bases between them. CDR1 is LGHNA and CDR2 is YSLEER in the germline V gene. CDR3 bases: TGCGCCAGCAGCCAAGGGGGTGTTACAGGGAGCTCCTACAATGAGCAGTTCTTC. It yields the protein CASSQGGVTGSSYNEQFF.

The V gene is TRBV6-5, the J gene TRBJ1-2; D might be TRBD1 (6 bases). There are 14 residues in the CDR3. Germline CDR1 and CDR2: MNHEY and SVGAGI. V was pared by 0 bases and J by 4 bases, with 9 bases between. The CDR3 nucleotides read TGTGCCAGCAGTTACTCCCAGGGGAGCTATGGCTACACCTTC. Its protein product is CASSYSQGSYGYTF.

This chain links TRBV4-3 with TRBJ2-1; TRBD2 matches 8 bases. The CDR3 has 16 amino acids. V lost 4 bases and J lost 6; bases outside the gene matches: 11. CDR1 is LGHNA and CDR2 is YSLEER in the germline V gene. As DNA, the CDR3 is TGCGCCAGCAGCCCTCCCCCGGGACTAGGGGGCAATGAGCAGTTCTTC. Amino acids: CASSPPPGLGGNEQFF.

The J gene is TRBJ2-1, the V gene TRBV2; 9 bases fit TRBD2. The germline CDR1 and CDR2 sequences are SNHLY and FYNNEI. J lost 4 bases, V lost 1 base, and 8 bases had no gene match. The CDR3 is 17 amino acids. CDR3 loop: CASSEGISSGVYNEQFF. The CDR3 DNA is TGTGCCAGCAGTGAAGGTATCTCTAGCGGGGTTTACAATGAGCAGTTCTTC.

V gene TRBV14 combines with J gene TRBJ1-2; D call uncertain. CDR3 size: 16 residues. Trimming shortened V by 1 base and J by 4 bases, and 16 bases separated the two germline ends. Germline V gives CDR1 SGHDN, CDR2 FVKESK. The DNA of the CDR3 is TGTGCCAGCAGCCAAGTCCACCTGCCCAGTACCTATGGCTACACCTTC. Its protein product is CASSQVHLPSTYGYTF.

This chain joins TRBV7-3 and TRBJ2-3; tentatively, D is TRBD2 (6 bases). The CDR3 extends over 14 amino acids. Trimming stripped 5 bases from V and 3 bases from J, with 12 bases between. Per germline, CDR1 SGHTA and CDR2 FQGTGA. The CDR3 DNA sequence: TGTGCCAGCAGCCCGGGGGAAGGAACAGATACGCAGTATTTT. As protein: CASSPGEGTDTQYF.